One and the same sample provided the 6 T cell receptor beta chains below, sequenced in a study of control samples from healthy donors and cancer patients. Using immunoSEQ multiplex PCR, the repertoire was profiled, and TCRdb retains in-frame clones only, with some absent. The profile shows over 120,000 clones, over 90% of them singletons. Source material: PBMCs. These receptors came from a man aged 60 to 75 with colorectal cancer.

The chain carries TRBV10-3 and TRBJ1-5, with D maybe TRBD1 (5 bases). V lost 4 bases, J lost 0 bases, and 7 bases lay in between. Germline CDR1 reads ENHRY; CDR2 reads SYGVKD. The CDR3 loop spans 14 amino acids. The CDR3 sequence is CAISVDSSNQPQHF. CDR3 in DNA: TGTGCCATCAGTGTAGACAGTAGCAATCAGCCCCAGCATTTT.

The CDR3: CASSLGVAGIVGGNQPQHF. The CDR3 DNA reads TGTGCCAGCAGCTTGGGGGTGGCAGGGATAGTGGGCGGCAATCAGCCCCAGCATTTT. The rearrangement joins TRBV5-5 to TRBJ1-5, with D maybe TRBD1 (5 bases). V was pared by 0 bases and J by 2 bases, with 21 bases between. From germline, CDR1 is SGHKS and CDR2 YYEKEE (reference sequence). This CDR3 region has 19 residues.

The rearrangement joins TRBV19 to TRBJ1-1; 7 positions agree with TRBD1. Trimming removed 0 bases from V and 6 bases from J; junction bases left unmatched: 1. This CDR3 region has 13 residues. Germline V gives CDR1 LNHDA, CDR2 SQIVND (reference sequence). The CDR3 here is CASSIEGTAEAFF. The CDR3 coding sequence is TGTGCCAGTAGTATAGAGGGGACAGCTGAAGCTTTCTTT.

The CDR3 DNA reads as TGTGCCAGCAGCCCGGCCGGGACAGGGACCACAGATACGCAGTATTTT. Protein sequence: CASSPAGTGTTDTQYF. This chain connects TRBV5-4 to TRBJ2-3, with 9 bases fitting TRBD1. Germline values: CDR1 SGHNT, CDR2 YYREEE (reference sequence). Trimming removed 4 bases from V and 2 bases from J; junction bases left unmatched: 8. The CDR3 consists of 16 residues.

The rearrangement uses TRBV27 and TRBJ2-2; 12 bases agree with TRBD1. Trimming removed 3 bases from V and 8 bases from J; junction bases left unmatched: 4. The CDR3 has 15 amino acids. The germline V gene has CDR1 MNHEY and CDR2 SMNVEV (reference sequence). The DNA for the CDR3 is TGTGCCAGCAGTTTGGGGACAGGGGGCTTTGGGGAGCTGTTTTTT. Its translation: CASSLGTGGFGELFF.

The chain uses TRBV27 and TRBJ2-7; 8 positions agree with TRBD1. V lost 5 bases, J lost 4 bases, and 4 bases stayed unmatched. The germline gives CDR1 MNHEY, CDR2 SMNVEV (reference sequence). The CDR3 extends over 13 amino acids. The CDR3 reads CASSHGQGYEQYF. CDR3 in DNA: TGTGCCAGCAGTCACGGACAGGGTTACGAGCAGTACTTC.